This T cell receptor beta chain was captured by sequencing in a study of molecular identifiers for immune sequencing clone quantification. Study results and limitations: A single cell's spiked Jurkat TCR RNA was reportedly detectable among about a million naive cells.

Germline assignment: CDR1 MDHEN and CDR2 SYDVKM. The CDR3 is made up of 15 amino acids. This clonotype occurred once. Its target is not known. Possible read error: a much larger clone is one base away. TCRdb re-derived calls from the PCR reads in MiXCR, one entry per CDR3 protein. This table holds about 97,000 distinct CDR3 sequences, roughly 26% found once. Source material for naive CD8 libraries was roughly 18,000 to 1,000,000 sorted cells, with 10%, 30% or 50% RNA. This clonotype was obtained from a human donor in good health. Some libraries in this study had Jurkat cell RNA spiked in. The chain links TRBV28 to TRBJ1-5, with a tentative D call TRBD1 (5 bases). The sample comprised naive CD8+ T cells from blood, with Jurkat cell RNA spiked in. Subset described: FACS-sorted CD8+CD4-CCR7+CD45RA+ naive T cells. CDR3 sequence (DNA): TGTGCCACCGCAATGGGGGTGGTTAGCAATCCGCCCCAGCATTTT. Amino acid sequence: CATAMGVVSNPPQHF.